This is a list of T cell receptor beta chains from one sample in a study of cytomegalovirus exposure and HLA in healthy donors. TCRdb's table, derived via immunoSEQ multiplex PCR, lists solely in-frame clones and lacks some. The table shows some 150,000 clones, with around 83% occurring only once. Source material: PBMCs. These TCRs come from a woman between 18 and 29 years old in good health and CMV-seronegative. Each CDR3 is given with its conserved first and last residue. D genes are given only for firm matches. Rows give clone size only sometimes, using once, few, many, or a class for an expanded clone.

TRBJ1-6	TRBD1	TRBV7-9	once	TGTGCCAGCAAAACCGGGACAGAAGGTTCACCCCTCCACTTT	CASKTGTEGSPLHF
TRBJ2-2	-	TRBV19	-	TGTGCCAGTACCGATGGGGGGAGGACCGGGGAGCTGTTTTTT	CASTDGGRTGELFF
TRBJ2-7	-	TRBV30	-	TGTGCCTGGAGTAGGGGCTCCTACGAGCAGTACTTC	CAWSRGSYEQYF
TRBJ2-5	TRBD2	TRBV10-3	-	TGTGCCATCAGCCTAGCGGGAGGGTCGGAAGAGACCCAGTACTTC	CAISLAGGSEETQYF
TRBJ2-6	TRBD1	TRBV4-1	-	TGCGCCAGCAGCCAAGATTCCGGGACAGGGGGCGCTGGGGCCAACGTCCTGACTTTC	CASSQDSGTGGAGANVLTF
TRBJ1-1	TRBD1	TRBV7-6	-	TGTGCCAGCAGCACTCAGGGGGCTTGGGAAGCTTTCTTT	CASSTQGAWEAFF
TRBJ1-3	-	TRBV27	-	TGTGCCACCTACACCATATATTTT	CATYTIYF
TRBJ2-7	TRBD2	TRBV19	-	TGTGCCAGTAGTATTGGGGGAGGGCCTCAAGAGCAGTACTTC	CASSIGGGPQEQYF
TRBJ1-2	-	TRBV7-2	-	TGTGCCAGCAGCCGGGGGGAGGGCGTGGGCTACACCTTC	CASSRGEGVGYTF
TRBJ2-5	TRBD1	TRBV28	-	TGTGCCAGCACTAAGAGGGACAGGGGGATTCAAGAGACCCAGTACTTC	CASTKRDRGIQETQYF
TRBJ2-5	TRBD2	TRBV6-1	few	TGTGCCAGCAGTGTAATAGCGGGAGGAGGGGAGACCCAGTACTTC	CASSVIAGGGETQYF
TRBJ2-1	TRBD2	TRBV7-9	few	TGTGCCAGCAGCTTGGCGGGGGGGCCCAATGAGCAGTTCTTC	CASSLAGGPNEQFF
TRBJ2-3	-	TRBV20-1	-	TGCAGTGCCGACGGGACGCAGTATTTT	CSADGTQYF
TRBJ1-5	-	TRBV2	-	TGTGCCAGCAGACAAGACAGATCCAATCAGCCCCAGCATTTT	CASRQDRSNQPQHF
TRBJ2-7	TRBD1	TRBV5-6	-	TGTGCCAGCAGTTCCGGGACAGGGGTTAACGAGCAGTACTTC	CASSSGTGVNEQYF
TRBJ1-4	TRBD1	TRBV7-2	-	TGTGCCAGCAGCTTAGCGCAGGGGGCTGGAGAAAAACTGTTTTTT	CASSLAQGAGEKLFF
TRBJ1-1	TRBD1	TRBV4-3	-	TGCGCCAGCAGCCGAAACCTGGACCCCAGGGGGGAAGCTTTCTTT	CASSRNLDPRGEAFF
TRBJ1-4	TRBD1	TRBV2	-	TGTGCCAGCAGTGGACAGGGTAGTGGTGAAAAACTGTTTTTT	CASSGQGSGEKLFF
TRBJ2-1	-	TRBV7-2	-	TGTGCCAGCAGCTCCCAGACAGGACCCTGGAATGAGCAGTTCTTC	CASSSQTGPWNEQFF
TRBJ1-2	TRBD1	TRBV10-1	once	TGCGCCAGCAGTGACCGGACAGGGTGTGGCTACACCTTC	CASSDRTGCGYTF
TRBJ1-1	-	TRBV6-1	-	TGTGCCAGCAACATTATGCGGGGGACTGAAGCTTTCTTT	CASNIMRGTEAFF
TRBJ2-1	-	TRBV19	-	TGTGCCAGTAGTATAGTAGGGAGTCCCTACAATGAGCAGTTCTTC	CASSIVGSPYNEQFF
TRBJ1-4	TRBD1	TRBV11-2	-	TGTGCCAGCAGACTCACCGGGACAGGGAATGAAAAACTGTTTTTT	CASRLTGTGNEKLFF
TRBJ2-5	TRBD2	TRBV10-2	-	TGCGCCAGCAGGTCTCGGGGGGGCCCTCGAGAGACCCAGTACTTC	CASRSRGGPRETQYF
TRBJ1-3	-	TRBV7-8	once	TGTGCCAGCAGCTTAGGGCAGGGTGCCGGAAACACCATATATTTT	CASSLGQGAGNTIYF
TRBJ1-1	-	TRBV5-1	-	TGCGCCAGCAGTCGGGAGGGTGAAGCTTTCTTT	CASSREGEAFF
TRBJ1-2	-	TRBV18	-	TGTGCCAGCTCACTAACGGAGCTGGCGGGCGCCTATGGCTACACCTTC	CASSLTELAGAYGYTF
TRBJ1-4	TRBD1	TRBV4-2	-	TGTGCCAGCAGCCAATTTTTAGGGGGGACAGGGGACGAAAAACTGTTTTTT	CASSQFLGGTGDEKLFF
TRBJ2-7	TRBD1	TRBV28	-	TGTGCCAGCAGTTTGACAGGGGGTTCCTACGAGCAGTACTTC	CASSLTGGSYEQYF
TRBJ2-7	TRBD1	TRBV9	-	TGTGCCAGCAGCGTAGAGGGACAGGGATCCTACGAGCAGTACTTC	CASSVEGQGSYEQYF
TRBJ2-1	TRBD2	TRBV5-1	-	TGCGCCAGCAGCGCGGCGGGACTAGTTAACAATGAGCAGTTCTTC	CASSAAGLVNNEQFF
TRBJ2-3	-	TRBV7-8	-	TGTGCCAGCAGCCTAGTTGGGGCAGGGCCAGATACGCAGTATTTT	CASSLVGAGPDTQYF
TRBJ2-1	TRBD1	TRBV9	many	TGTGCCAGCAGCGTTAGGACAGGGTTATTGAATGAGCAGTTCTTC	CASSVRTGLLNEQFF
TRBJ2-1	TRBD2	TRBV2	-	TGTGCCAGCAGCGAGGTGGCTAGCGGCCTCTCCTACAATGAGCAGTTCTTC	CASSEVASGLSYNEQFF
TRBJ2-5	-	TRBV13	-	TGTGCCAGCAGCTTACGCGGGTTGGGAGAGACCCAGTACTTC	CASSLRGLGETQYF
TRBJ2-7	-	TRBV30	once	TGTGCCTGGAGCCAATCGGACCCAAGAGGGAATACCTACGAGCAGTACTTC	CAWSQSDPRGNTYEQYF
TRBJ2-7	TRBD2	TRBV27	-	TGTGCCAGCGGGGGACTAGCGGGAGTGTCCTACGAGCAGTACTTC	CASGGLAGVSYEQYF
TRBJ2-7	TRBD1	TRBV27	-	TGTGCCAGCAGTTCCCGGACAGGGTGGGGGACCTACGAGCAGTACTTC	CASSSRTGWGTYEQYF
TRBJ2-7	TRBD1	TRBV6-1	once	TGTGCCAGCAGTGAAACGGGACAGGGCCTGTGCGAGCAGTACTTC	CASSETGQGLCEQYF
TRBJ1-2	-	TRBV11-3	-	TGTGCCAGCAGAGGCACAGGGAAGCCAAATGGCTACACCTTC	CASRGTGKPNGYTF
TRBJ2-7	TRBD2	TRBV19	-	TGTGCCAGTAGTATTCAGAGCGGGGGAAACTACGAGCAGTACTTC	CASSIQSGGNYEQYF
TRBJ2-3	-	TRBV18	-	TGTGCCAGCTCACCAGAGACCTATAGCAATACGCAGTATTTT	CASSPETYSNTQYF
TRBJ2-2	TRBD1	TRBV28	-	TGTGCCAGCAGTCTTCCGAGGACAGGGGGCGGGGAGCTGTTTTTT	CASSLPRTGGGELFF
TRBJ1-1	-	TRBV28	-	TGTGCCAGCAGAGAATTGGGGGGGCTCTTGAACACTGAAGCTTTCTTT	CASRELGGLLNTEAFF
TRBJ2-7	-	TRBV28	once	TGTGCCAGCAGTGGATTTGAGACCAAGGAGACCGAGCAGTACTTC	CASSGFETKETEQYF
TRBJ1-2	-	TRBV5-5	-	TGTGCCAGCAGCCCTGGGGCAGGGGACTATGGCTACACCTTC	CASSPGAGDYGYTF
TRBJ2-7	TRBD1	TRBV10-3	-	TGTGCCATACGGGACAGTCTAGGCGAGCAGTACTTC	CAIRDSLGEQYF
TRBJ2-5	-	TRBV5-1	-	TGCGCCAGCAGCTTGGCCTCGTCTGGCGGAGAGACCCAGTACTTC	CASSLASSGGETQYF
TRBJ2-3	TRBD1	TRBV7-3	-	TGTGCCAGCAGGAGACAGGGGGCGAAGAGCCGCACAGATACGCAGTATTTT	CASRRQGAKSRTDTQYF
TRBJ2-3	-	TRBV15	-	TGTGCCACCAGCAGAGATTTTGGTAGCGGAACTACAGATACGCAGTATTTT	CATSRDFGSGTTDTQYF
TRBJ2-1	-	TRBV11-3	-	TGTGCCAGCAGCCCGGGACAGCTAGCGGGTTACAATGAGCAGTTCTTC	CASSPGQLAGYNEQFF
TRBJ1-4	TRBD1	TRBV6-6	-	TGTGCCAGCAGTCGGGACAGGGTGGTTGTAGGTGAAAAACTGTTTTTT	CASSRDRVVVGEKLFF